One sample yielded the 12 T cell receptor beta chains listed below, sequenced in a study of T cell repertoires in cytomegalovirus infection. TCRdb itself ran the reads through MiXCR, one entry per CDR3 protein. Of approximately 990,000 distinct CDR3 sequences in the sample, around 32% were seen once. These TCRs' antigens remain unknown. The sample in question was cultured CD8+ T cells from PBMCs, obtained from culture after CMV antigen stimulation. All receptors come from a human donor in good health (CMV status not recorded). Some clones in this sample may be carry-over from other donors' samples.

This chain joins TRBV5-1 and TRBJ1-1, with D hard to call. The length of the CDR3 is 13 residues. The V end was cut by 0 bases, the J end by 11 bases, with 14 bases between. The germline gives CDR1 SGHRS, CDR2 YFSETQ. CDR3 residues: CASSLEGVLLAFF. In DNA, the CDR3 is TGCGCCAGCAGCTTGGAAGGCGTTTTGTTGGCTTTCTTT.

The rearrangement uses TRBV28 and TRBJ2-5, with D perhaps assigned TRBD1 or TRBD2 (6 bases each). Trimming shortened V by 6 bases and J by 5 bases, and 25 bases separated the two germline ends. Germline CDR1 is MDHEN and CDR2 is SYDVKM. CDR3 length: 17 residues. The CDR3 coding sequence is TGTGCCAGCAGCCTGGGGGCTAGCGCAAACCGGTGGGAGACCCAGTACTTC. Translating it yields CASSLGASANRWETQYF.

This clonotype turned up a few times. The gene calls are TRBV6-5 and TRBJ2-6, with D unresolved. Trimming took 2 bases from V and 0 from J, leaving 8 bases between them. Per germline, CDR1 MNHEY and CDR2 SVGAGI. The CDR3 spans 16 residues. The CDR3 coding sequence is TGTGCCAGCAGTTACCAAGGAAGCTCTGGGGCCAACGTCCTGACTTTC. This sequence encodes CASSYQGSSGANVLTF.

The rearrangement links TRBV2 to TRBJ1-6; 7 bases align to TRBD1. V trimming: 4 bases; J trimming: 15 bases; junction bases outside the gene matches: 9. In germline, CDR1 is SNHLY, CDR2 FYNNEI. This CDR3 region has 13 residues. The CDR3 DNA is TGTGCCAGCAGTGGGGTAGCCAGGGGGATCCTCCACTTT. It codes for CASSGVARGILHF.

This chain uses TRBV19 with TRBJ1-4; the match to TRBD1 covers 7 bases. V lost 5 bases and J lost 4; bases outside the gene matches: 4. CDR3 length: 14 residues. From germline, CDR1 is LNHDA and CDR2 SQIVND (reference sequence). CDR3 DNA: TGTGCCAGTAGTTGGACAGGACTTAATGAAAAACTGTTTTTT. Translation: CASSWTGLNEKLFF.

The rearrangement links TRBV9 to TRBJ1-1; tentative D call: TRBD1 (5 bases). The CDR3 extends over 15 amino acids. Germline CDR1 reads SGDLS; CDR2 reads YYNGEE. V was shortened by 0 bases and J by 1 base, with 10 bases between the two germline ends. CDR3 DNA sequence: TGTGCCAGCAGCGTAGAAGCAGGGCCGAACACTGAAGCTTTCTTT. Translation gives CASSVEAGPNTEAFF.

This clonotype has a handful of counts. The chain combines TRBV20-1 with TRBJ1-2; tentatively, D is TRBD1 (5 bases). The V gene lost 5 bases and the J gene lost 5 bases, with 21 bases spanning the gap. Germline assignment: CDR1 DFQATT and CDR2 SNEGSKA (reference sequence). CDR3 length: 15 amino acids. Here the CDR3 reads CSAYPTPRQKYGYTF. In DNA, the CDR3 is TGCAGTGCTTATCCCACCCCTCGACAGAAATATGGCTACACCTTC.

The CDR3 here is CASSMQGGYGYTF. The CDR3 nucleotides read TGTGCCAGTAGTATGCAGGGCGGCTATGGCTACACCTTC. The chain joins TRBV19 to TRBJ1-2; D possibly corresponds to TRBD1 (5 bases). Germline values: CDR1 LNHDA, CDR2 SQIVND (reference sequence). V shed 3 bases and J shed 4 bases, with 9 bases lying between them. The CDR3 has 13 amino acids.

The V gene is TRBV12-3 or TRBV12-4, the J gene TRBJ1-1; maybe TRBD1 (5 bases). CDR3 length: 14 amino acids. Between the trimmed V and J ends, which lost 2 bases and 6 bases, there was a span of 13 bases. For the CDR3, the DNA is TGTGCCAGCAGTTTATCCAGGGTTTATCCTGAAGCTTTCTTT. Residues: CASSLSRVYPEAFF.

This chain joins TRBV24-1 and TRBJ1-6; D unclear. The germline CDR1 and CDR2 sequences are KGHDR and SFDVKD. Deletions cut 7 bases from V and 13 bases from J, with 16 bases between. CDR3 length: 13 residues. The CDR3 coding sequence is TGTGCCACCAGGGACCCTGATCCGTCGCCCCTCCACTTT. This codes for CATRDPDPSPLHF.

The chain joins TRBV15 to TRBJ2-7; the D gene is possibly TRBD1 (5 bases). The germline V gene encodes CDR1 LNHNV and CDR2 YYDKDF (reference sequence). This CDR3 is 13 amino acids long. Trimming took off 3 bases at V and 6 bases at J, with 12 bases between the two ends. The CDR3 DNA is TGTGCCACCAGCAGGACAGAAATGGTCGAGCAGTACTTC. This encodes CATSRTEMVEQYF.

This clonotype has a handful of counts. The CDR3, as DNA: TGTGCCAGCAGAGATACATGGAACACTGAAGCTTTCTTT. It encodes CASRDTWNTEAFF. The genes are TRBV6-1 and TRBJ1-1; D is undetermined. V shed 6 bases and J shed 1 base, with 9 bases lying between them. CDR3 length: 13 residues. CDR1 and CDR2 (germline): MNHNS, SASEGT.